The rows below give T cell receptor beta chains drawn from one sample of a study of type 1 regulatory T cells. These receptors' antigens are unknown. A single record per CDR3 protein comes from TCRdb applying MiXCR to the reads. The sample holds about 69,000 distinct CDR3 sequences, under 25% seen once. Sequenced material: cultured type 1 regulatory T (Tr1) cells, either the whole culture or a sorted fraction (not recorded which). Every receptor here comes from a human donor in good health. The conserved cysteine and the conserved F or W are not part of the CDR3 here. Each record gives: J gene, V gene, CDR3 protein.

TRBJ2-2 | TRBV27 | ASSFPGLAGGTGELF
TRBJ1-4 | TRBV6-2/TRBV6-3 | ASTPGRLNEKLF
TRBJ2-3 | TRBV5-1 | ASSPGQDTDTQY
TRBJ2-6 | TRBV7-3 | ASSLIGGSGANVLT
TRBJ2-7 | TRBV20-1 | SAPRGWGLGYEQY
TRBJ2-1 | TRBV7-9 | ASSPRAGEGHLSGEQF
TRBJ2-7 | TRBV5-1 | ASSPRGTSYEQY
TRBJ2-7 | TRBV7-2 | ASSSRDRVHEQY
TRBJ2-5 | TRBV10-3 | AIGSYQETQY
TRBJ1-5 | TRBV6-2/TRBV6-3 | ASSSGYREEPQH
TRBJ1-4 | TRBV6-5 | ASSRDRRNEKLF
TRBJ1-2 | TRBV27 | ASSPVGRGYGYT
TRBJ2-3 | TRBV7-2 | ASSLVGLAVTDTQY
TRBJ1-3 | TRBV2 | ASSEEGARGNTIY
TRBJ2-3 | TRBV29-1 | SVNRATDTQY
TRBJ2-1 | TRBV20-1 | SAVKLSNEQF
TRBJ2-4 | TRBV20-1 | SANIPGGNIQY
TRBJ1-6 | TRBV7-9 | ASSGGRTDNSPLH
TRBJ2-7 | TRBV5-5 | ASSFGRDYKQY
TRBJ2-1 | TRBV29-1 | SVGLSGSGNEQF
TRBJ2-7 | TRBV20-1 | SAGGDSSYEQY
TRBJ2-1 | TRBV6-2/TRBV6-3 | ASSHSGRALGEQF
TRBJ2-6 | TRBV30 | ACPGTSGANVLT
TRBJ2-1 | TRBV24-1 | ATSRQEYNEQF
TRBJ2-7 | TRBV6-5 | ASRAGTTGYDEQY
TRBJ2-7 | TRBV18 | ASSPLSSYEQY
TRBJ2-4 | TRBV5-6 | ASSQGPEGGIQY
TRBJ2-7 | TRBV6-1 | ASSESSSYEQY
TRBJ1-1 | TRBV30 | AWRRQLNTEAF
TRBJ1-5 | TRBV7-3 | ASSPDWGFNQPQH
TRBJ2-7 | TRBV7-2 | ASSSIIGLGGEQY
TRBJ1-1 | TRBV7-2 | ASSFGMNTEAF
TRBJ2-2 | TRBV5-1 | ASSLMGQGTGELF
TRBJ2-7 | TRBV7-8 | ASRSSGSEQY
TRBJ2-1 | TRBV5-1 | ASSPPGALEEQF
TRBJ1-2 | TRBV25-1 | ASSEGGSYGYT
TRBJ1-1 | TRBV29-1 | SGGDTNTEAF
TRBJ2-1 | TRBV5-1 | ASSLISGPTSGRDNEQF